These T cell receptor beta chains were read from a single sample in a study of T cell responses to AZD1222 COVID-19 vaccine. Sequenced by immunoSEQ multiplex PCR; TCRdb stores in-frame clones only, minus some. The data show 160,000 or so clones, roughly nine tenths seen once. The sequencing here drew on peripheral blood, taken 28 days after the second AZD1222 dose. These TCRs come from an adult who received the AZD1222 COVID-19 vaccine. The CDR3 runs from the conserved cysteine through the conserved F or W. A D gene is named only where the DNA matches it firmly. Only some rows state a clone size, as once, few, many or a class for expanded clones.

V,size,D,J,length,DNA,CDR3
TRBV15,-,-,TRBJ2-7,13,TGTGCCACCAGTGCCGCGGCTGACTACGAGCAGTACTTC,CATSAAADYEQYF
TRBV7-6,-,TRBD1,TRBJ1-1,15,TGTGCCAGCAGCTTAGGGACAGGGGGTGACACTGAAGCTTTCTTT,CASSLGTGGDTEAFF
TRBV15,-,-,TRBJ1-3,17,TGTGCCACCAGCTCTGGAGGACTCTTCCTCTCTGGAAACACCATATATTTT,CATSSGGLFLSGNTIYF
TRBV19,-,-,TRBJ1-1,18,TGTGCCAGTAGTATAGATCTATTCACAGCCGACATGAACACTGAAGCTTTCTTT,CASSIDLFTADMNTEAFF
TRBV19,-,-,TRBJ1-5,12,TGTGCCAGTAGTATGCCCAATCAGCCCCAGCATTTT,CASSMPNQPQHF
TRBV11-2,-,TRBD1,TRBJ1-2,14,TGTGCCAGCAGCTCAAGACAGGGGGCGCCGGGCTACACCTTC,CASSSRQGAPGYTF
TRBV9,-,-,TRBJ2-3,14,TGTGCCAGCAGCCCGTACGGGGAGGCAGATACGCAGTATTTT,CASSPYGEADTQYF
TRBV5-4,-,-,TRBJ1-1,14,TGTGCCAGCAGCTTGCCTTTCGGGGGCGGCGAAGCTTTCTTT,CASSLPFGGGEAFF
TRBV7-9,-,-,TRBJ2-6,15,TGTGCCAGCAGCTGGGTGGGCTCTGGGGCCAACGTCCTGACTTTC,CASSWVGSGANVLTF
TRBV19,few,TRBD1,TRBJ1-1,17,TGTGCCAGTAGTACCTTCTGGACAGGGGCCTCGAAGCGTGAAGCTTTCTTT,CASSTFWTGASKREAFF
TRBV7-6,-,-,TRBJ1-2,12,TGTGCCAGCAGCTATAATCCTAAAGGCTACACCTTC,CASSYNPKGYTF
TRBV18,-,TRBD1,TRBJ2-7,17,TGTGCCAGCTCACCCCCCCGAGGGGACAGGGGATCCTACGAGCAGTACTTC,CASSPPRGDRGSYEQYF
TRBV18,-,TRBD2,TRBJ2-2,14,TGTGCCAGCTCACGGACTAGCGGGGTCAGGGAGCTGTTTTTT,CASSRTSGVRELFF
TRBV27,-,-,TRBJ2-3,14,TGTGCCAGCAGTATTGACAGGAGCACAGATACGCAGTATTTT,CASSIDRSTDTQYF
TRBV19,-,-,TRBJ2-7,11,TGTGCCAGTGGGATGGGCTACGAGCAGTACTTC,CASGMGYEQYF
TRBV29-1,-,-,TRBJ2-3,15,TGCAGCGTTGACTCCAGGGGTCGGGTCACAGATACGCAGTATTTT,CSVDSRGRVTDTQYF
TRBV18,-,-,TRBJ1-1,17,TGTGCCAGCTCACCACCGACCCCGGGGCCCGGTGGCACTGAAGCTTTCTTT,CASSPPTPGPGGTEAFF
TRBV7-2,-,-,TRBJ1-6,14,TGTGCCAGCAGCCCGGTATCTGGTTTTTCACCCCTCCACTTT,CASSPVSGFSPLHF
TRBV11-2,-,-,TRBJ1-1,14,TGTGCCAGCAGCCTATTTGGGGCGAACACTGAAGCTTTCTTT,CASSLFGANTEAFF
TRBV6-1,-,TRBD1,TRBJ1-5,16,TGTGCCAGCAGTGACCCGGGACAGGGGGCAGGTCAGCCCCAGCATTTT,CASSDPGQGAGQPQHF
TRBV6-4,-,-,TRBJ2-7,14,TGTGCCAGCAGTGAAGAGGGAGACTCCTACGAGCAGTACTTC,CASSEEGDSYEQYF
TRBV15,-,-,TRBJ1-2,17,TGTGCCACCAGCAGAGATGGCCTCTATTCCCATAACTATGGCTACACCTTC,CATSRDGLYSHNYGYTF
TRBV7-9,-,-,TRBJ1-2,14,TGTGCCAGCAACACCGCAGTAAAGGGGTATGGCTACACCTTC,CASNTAVKGYGYTF
TRBV28,-,-,TRBJ2-3,13,TGTGCAACGAAGCGGAGCGGCACAGATACGCAGTATTTT,CATKRSGTDTQYF
TRBV24-1,-,-,TRBJ1-2,13,TGTGCCACCAGCGACCAGGGCGGCTATGGCTACACCTTC,CATSDQGGYGYTF
TRBV19,-,-,TRBJ2-2,16,TGTGCCAGTAGTCTCAGAGCGGGACAGACCCCCGGGGAGCTGTTTTTT,CASSLRAGQTPGELFF
TRBV6-2/TRBV6-3,-,TRBD2,TRBJ2-1,15,TGTGCCAGCAGTCCGACTAGCGGGGGGTACAATGAGCAGTTCTTC,CASSPTSGGYNEQFF
TRBV3-1/TRBV3-2,-,-,TRBJ2-1,12,TGTGCCAGCAGCCAAGGGGATAATGAGCAGTTCTTC,CASSQGDNEQFF
TRBV27,-,TRBD1,TRBJ2-3,14,TGTGCCAGCAGTTTAAGGGGGCTCACAGATACGCAGTATTTT,CASSLRGLTDTQYF
TRBV7-2,once,TRBD2,TRBJ2-3,16,TGTGCCAGCAGCTCCTCCGGGACTAGCGGGGCGGATACGCAGTATTTT,CASSSSGTSGADTQYF
TRBV19,-,-,TRBJ2-1,14,TGTGCCAGTAGTATAGTTACAGGCTACAATGAGCAGTTCTTC,CASSIVTGYNEQFF
TRBV18,-,-,TRBJ1-2,14,TGTGCCAGCTCACCAGAGGCCGGGAACTATGGCTACACCTTC,CASSPEAGNYGYTF
TRBV11-1,-,TRBD2,TRBJ2-3,15,TGTGCCAGCAGCCCGAAAGCGGGGCGAGTAGATACGCAGTATTTT,CASSPKAGRVDTQYF
TRBV7-9,-,TRBD1,TRBJ2-3,17,TGTGCCAGCAGCTTAGATGACGCGACAGGGTCTACAGATACGCAGTATTTT,CASSLDDATGSTDTQYF
TRBV7-9,once,-,TRBJ2-7,17,TGTGCCAGCAGCTTAGGATCGACTAGTCAGGTAATCCACGAGCAGTACTTC,CASSLGSTSQVIHEQYF
TRBV28,-,-,TRBJ1-5,16,TGTGCCAGCAGTTTTGGGGACCCAGGGAAGAATCAGCCCCAGCATTTT,CASSFGDPGKNQPQHF
TRBV29-1,-,TRBD1,TRBJ2-7,19,TGCAGCGTTGAAGGGGCGAGAGGACAGGGTCTGGCAAGCTCCTACGAGCAGTACTTC,CSVEGARGQGLASSYEQYF